This T cell receptor (beta chain) was recorded in a study of T cell clones after liver transplantation. Measured with immunoSEQ multiplex PCR; TCRdb has only the in-frame clones, and not every one. Of around 110,000 clones in the sample, around nine tenths were seen once. Germline CDR1 reads ENHRY; CDR2 reads SYGVKD. There are 14 residues in the CDR3. Trimming pared 7 bases from V and 3 bases from J, leaving 15 bases between. The sequencing here drew on CD4+ T cells from blood, taken 12 months after liver transplant. This TCR was recovered from a human patient who received a liver transplant. A share of the T cells may be of graft donor origin. The rearrangement uses TRBV10-3 and TRBJ1-1; no firm D call. The CDR3 DNA sequence: TGTGCCATCAACGGCCCGGGTATAGACACTGAAGCTTTCTTT. Protein product: CAINGPGIDTEAFF.